Each of the 16 T cell receptor beta chains below was sequenced from the same sample in a study of radiation and T cells in renal cell carcinoma. Time point given: blood 2 weeks post-SBRT. The sample's treatment: 15 Gy SBRT to primary tumor, nephrectomy 4 weeks later. Method: immunoSEQ multiplex PCR; TCRdb's copy keeps in-frame clones and lacks some. The sample holds 65,000 to 80,000 clones, around 86% seen once. Sequenced material: blood, taken from a patient whose treatment included radiotherapy and nephrectomy. All receptors come from a woman between 50 and 59 years old with renal cell carcinoma.

The table lists this clone with a few counts. V and J are TRBV15 and TRBJ1-1, with no clear D. With 3 bases removed from V and 0 bases from J, the gap between germline ends came to 11 bases. The germline V gene has CDR1 LNHNV and CDR2 YYDKDF (reference sequence). The CDR3 runs to 15 residues. The CDR3 coding sequence is TGTGCCACCAGCAGCCAGTGGGTTTTGAACACTGAAGCTTTCTTT. Protein sequence: CATSSQWVLNTEAFF.

This CDR3 is CASSPRDTKNTEAFF. In nucleotides, the CDR3 is TGTGCCAGCAGTCCCCGGGACACAAAGAACACTGAAGCTTTCTTT. The gene calls are TRBV6-1 and TRBJ1-1, with a possible D match to TRBD1 (6 bases). The germline gives CDR1 MNHNS, CDR2 SASEGT. V was trimmed by 5 bases and J by 1 base, leaving 14 bases between them. The CDR3 loop spans 15 amino acids.

This sequence joins TRBV5-6 and TRBJ1-5; D gene ambiguous. CDR1 and CDR2 from the germline V gene are SGHDT and YYEEEE. This CDR3 is built from 15 residues. Trimming took 4 bases from V and 4 from J, leaving 15 bases between them. The CDR3 here is CASSVRAPGNQPQHF. For the CDR3, the DNA is TGTGCCAGCAGCGTAAGGGCCCCGGGGAATCAGCCCCAGCATTTT. The full variable domain, completed using reference TRBV5-6 and TRBJ1-5, is DAGVTQSPTHLIKTRGQQVTLRCSPKSGHDTVSWYQQALGQGPQFIFQYYEEEERQRGNFPDRFSGHQFPNYSSELNVNALLLGDSALYLCASSVRAPGNQPQHFGDGTRLSIL.

The chain joins TRBV7-2 to TRBJ2-1; 11 positions match TRBD2. CDR3 length: 14 residues. Trimming cost V 4 bases and J 7 bases; bases outside gene matches: 3. CDR1 is SGHTA and CDR2 is FQGNSA in the germline V gene. The CDR3, as DNA: TGTGCCAGCAGCTACACTAGCGGGAGAAATGAGCAGTTCTTC. Its translation is CASSYTSGRNEQFF. Full variable domain (outside the CDR3, taken from reference TRBV7-2 and TRBJ2-1): GAGVSQSPSNKVTEKGKDVELRCDPISGHTALYWYRQSLGQGLEFLIYFQGNSAPDKSGLPSDRFSAERTGGSVSTLTIQRTQQEDSAVYLCASSYTSGRNEQFFGPGTRLTVL.

This chain connects TRBV28 to TRBJ2-7; D is uncertain. V was trimmed by 3 bases and J by 3 bases, leaving 3 bases between them. This CDR3 spans 11 amino acids. The germline gives CDR1 MDHEN, CDR2 SYDVKM. The CDR3 sequence is CASSFLYEQYF. CDR3 bases: TGTGCCAGCAGTTTCCTCTACGAGCAGTACTTC.

The rearrangement joins TRBV7-9 to TRBJ1-5, with no clear D. CDR1 SEHNR and CDR2 FQNEAQ come from the germline V gene (reference sequence). Trimming took off 5 bases at V and 0 bases at J, with 8 bases between the two ends. This CDR3 is 14 amino acids long. The CDR3 DNA follows: TGTGCCAGCAGCCAAACAGATAGCAATCAGCCCCAGCATTTT. Protein: CASSQTDSNQPQHF.

V and J are TRBV28 and TRBJ2-3, with D perhaps TRBD2 (5 bases). The CDR3 has 15 amino acids. The germline V gene has CDR1 MDHEN and CDR2 SYDVKM. V dropped 1 base and J dropped 0 bases, with 8 bases sitting between them. The CDR3 protein is CASSLSSGSTDTQYF. DNA for the CDR3: TGTGCCAGCAGTTTATCAAGCGGCAGCACAGATACGCAGTATTTT. Full variable domain (rest looked up from reference TRBV28 and TRBJ2-3): DVKVTQSSRYLVKRTGEKVFLECVQDMDHENMFWYRQDPGLGLRLIYFSYDVKMKEKGDIPEGYSVSREKKERFSLILESASTNQTSMYLCASSLSSGSTDTQYFGPGTRLTVL.

V usage is TRBV28 and J usage is TRBJ1-5; weak D call: TRBD1 (5 bases). From germline, CDR1 is MDHEN and CDR2 SYDVKM. There are 14 residues in the CDR3. The CDR3 loop reads CATAAGSSNQPQHF. DNA for the CDR3: TGTGCGACAGCAGCGGGTAGTAGCAATCAGCCCCAGCATTTT.

The chain combines TRBV5-4 with TRBJ1-6, with 8 bases lining up with TRBD1. Germline CDR1 SGHNT, CDR2 YYREEE (reference sequence). With V trimmed by 4 bases and J by 9 bases, 6 bases remained unmatched. The length of the CDR3 is 14 residues. CDR3 bases: TGTGCCAGCAGCATTCGACAGGGGCCTTCACCCCTCCACTTT. Translated, it gives CASSIRQGPSPLHF.

In its sample, this clone was seen a few times. This chain joins TRBV4-3 and TRBJ1-4, with D possibly being TRBD1 (5 bases). CDR1 and CDR2 from the germline V gene are LGHNA and YSLEER. The V end lost 1 base, the J end lost 7 bases, and 13 bases lay between the germline ends. The CDR3 loop spans 15 amino acids. The CDR3 here is CASSQGQGIIEKLFF. In DNA, the CDR3 is TGCGCCAGCAGCCAAGGTCAGGGTATCATTGAAAAACTGTTTTTT.

The chain joins TRBV4-3 to TRBJ2-2; possible D gene TRBD1, 5 bases. The germline V and J ends were trimmed by 0 bases and 1 base, with 9 bases remaining between them. This CDR3 is 16 amino acids long. The germline gives CDR1 LGHNA, CDR2 YSLEER. The CDR3 DNA reads TGCGCCAGCAGCCAAGATAGGGGCGGGAACACCGGGGAGCTGTTTTTT. Translated, it gives CASSQDRGGNTGELFF.

This clone was observed a handful of times. The chain couples TRBV5-4 to TRBJ1-2; 7 bases line up with TRBD1. V shed 4 bases, J shed 2 bases, and the junction held 5 bases outside the gene matches. Germline assignment: CDR1 SGHNT and CDR2 YYREEE (reference sequence). There are 14 residues in the CDR3. The CDR3: CASSPTTGNYGYTF. The CDR3 DNA follows: TGTGCCAGCAGCCCCACGACAGGGAACTATGGCTACACCTTC.

The V call is TRBV9, the J call TRBJ2-3; no clear D. The CDR3 covers 11 residues. V was pared by 7 bases and J by 3 bases, with 6 bases between. Germline CDR1 SGDLS, CDR2 YYNGEE. CDR3: CASSATDTQYF. CDR3 nucleotides: TGTGCCAGCTCGGCGACAGATACGCAGTATTTT.

The chain uses TRBV29-1 and TRBJ2-3; D perhaps matches TRBD1 (6 bases). Per the germline V gene, CDR1 is SQVTM and CDR2 is ANQGSEA. The germline V and J ends were trimmed by 7 bases and 6 bases, with 20 bases remaining between them. The CDR3 is 14 amino acids. CDR3 in DNA: TGCAGCGCCGCGCCCGCCAGGGGCGGGGATACGCAGTATTTT. The encoded protein is CSAAPARGGDTQYF.

V is TRBV11-2 and J is TRBJ2-7, with no clear D. Germline values: CDR1 SGHAT, CDR2 FQNNGV. V was pared by 1 base and J by 2 bases, with 6 bases between. The CDR3 has 13 residues. CDR3 nucleotides: TGTGCCAGCAGCTTAGTGCCGGCCTACGAGCAGTACTTC. It is translated as CASSLVPAYEQYF.

The J gene is TRBJ1-3, the V gene TRBV29-1, with D possibly being TRBD1 (5 bases). V gave up 6 bases and J gave up 2 bases, with 14 bases separating them. Germline V gives CDR1 SQVTM, CDR2 ANQGSEA. This CDR3 is built from 14 residues. CDR3 protein: CSVGSGSPGNTIYF. The CDR3 nucleotides read TGCAGCGTGGGATCAGGGTCACCTGGAAACACCATATATTTT.